The next 4 T cell receptor beta chains were all read from a single sample in a study of shared clonotypes between healthy human individuals. CD45RO-negative cells were positively selected for CCR7, leaving out terminally differentiated effector memory CD45RA+ cells. Clones were read by immunoSEQ multiplex PCR, and TCRdb kept only the in-frame ones, dropping some. The data contain about 2 million clones, about 95% of them singletons. The sequencing input was naive CD8+ T cells sorted from blood. All receptors come from a young man in good health.

The chain uses TRBV5-8 and TRBJ1-4, with 8 bases matching TRBD1. Looked up from germline, CDR1 is SGHTS and CDR2 is YDEGEE. Germline trimming cut 1 base from V and 8 bases from J; bases unmatched to any gene: 4. The CDR3 is 14 residues long. The CDR3 sequence is CASSLTGGKEKLFF. CDR3 DNA: TGTGCCAGCAGCTTGACAGGGGGGAAAGAAAAACTGTTTTTT.

For this clone: The identical CDR3 is also encoded by other nucleotide sequences in the sample. The J gene is TRBJ1-4, the V gene TRBV18; TRBD1 might be the D (6 bases). Looked up from germline, CDR1 is KGHSH and CDR2 is LQKENI. Trimming left V 0 bases short and J 8 bases short, with 10 bases between. This CDR3 contains 14 residues. The DNA of the CDR3 is TGTGCCAGCTCACCACCGGGGGCACAGGAAAAACTGTTTTTT. Encoded protein: CASSPPGAQEKLFF.

The J gene is TRBJ1-4, the V gene TRBV19; D unclear. V lost 5 bases to trimming and J lost 5 bases, with 15 bases between them. Germline CDR1 and CDR2: LNHDA and SQIVND (reference sequence). The CDR3 runs 15 residues. For the CDR3, the DNA is TGTGCCAGTAGTCCCACCGGGCCTGGAAATGAAAAACTGTTTTTT. Translating it yields CASSPTGPGNEKLFF. The full variable domain, rest sourced from reference TRBV19 and TRBJ1-4, is DGGITQSPKYLFRKEGQNVTLSCEQNLNHDAMYWYRQDPGQGLRLIYYSQIVNDFQKGDIAEGYSVSREKKESFPLTVTSAQKNPTAFYLCASSPTGPGNEKLFFGSGTQLSVL.

The chain carries TRBV5-1 and TRBJ2-4; TRBD2 matches 10 bases. In germline, CDR1 is SGHRS, CDR2 YFSETQ. Losses at the gene ends were 0 bases for V and 6 bases for J; bases not matched to a gene: 6. The CDR3 contains 16 residues. This chain's CDR3 is CASSLESGRALNIQYF. The CDR3 DNA follows: TGCGCCAGCAGCTTGGAGAGCGGGAGGGCCCTAAACATTCAGTACTTC.